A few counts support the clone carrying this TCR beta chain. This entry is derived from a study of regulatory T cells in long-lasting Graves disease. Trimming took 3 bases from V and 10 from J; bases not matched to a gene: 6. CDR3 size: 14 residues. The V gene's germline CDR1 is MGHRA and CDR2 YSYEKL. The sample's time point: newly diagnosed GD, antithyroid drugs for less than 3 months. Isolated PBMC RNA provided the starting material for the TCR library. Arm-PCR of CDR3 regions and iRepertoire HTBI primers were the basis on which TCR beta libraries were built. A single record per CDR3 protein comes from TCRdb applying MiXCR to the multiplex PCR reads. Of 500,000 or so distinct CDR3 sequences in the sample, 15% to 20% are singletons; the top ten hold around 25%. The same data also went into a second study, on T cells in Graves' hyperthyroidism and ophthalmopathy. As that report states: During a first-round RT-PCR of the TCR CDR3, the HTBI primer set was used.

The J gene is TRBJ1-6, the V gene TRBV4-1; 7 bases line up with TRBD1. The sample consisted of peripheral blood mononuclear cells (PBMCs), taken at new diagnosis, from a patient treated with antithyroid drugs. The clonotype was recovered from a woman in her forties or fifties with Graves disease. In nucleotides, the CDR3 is TGCGCCAGCAGCCAGAGAACAGGGGCCTCACCCCTCCACTTT. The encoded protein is CASSQRTGASPLHF.